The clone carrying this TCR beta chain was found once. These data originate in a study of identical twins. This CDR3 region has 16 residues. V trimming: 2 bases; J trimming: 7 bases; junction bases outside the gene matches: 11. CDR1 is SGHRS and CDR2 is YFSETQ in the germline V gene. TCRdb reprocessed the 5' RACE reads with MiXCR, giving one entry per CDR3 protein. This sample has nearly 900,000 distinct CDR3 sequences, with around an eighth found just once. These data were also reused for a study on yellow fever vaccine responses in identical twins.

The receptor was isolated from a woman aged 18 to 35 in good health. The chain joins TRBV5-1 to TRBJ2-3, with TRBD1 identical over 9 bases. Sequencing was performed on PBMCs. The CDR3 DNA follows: TGCGCCAGCAGCTTATACGGGGACAGGGCTGCACATACGCAGTATTTT. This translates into CASSLYGDRAAHTQYF.